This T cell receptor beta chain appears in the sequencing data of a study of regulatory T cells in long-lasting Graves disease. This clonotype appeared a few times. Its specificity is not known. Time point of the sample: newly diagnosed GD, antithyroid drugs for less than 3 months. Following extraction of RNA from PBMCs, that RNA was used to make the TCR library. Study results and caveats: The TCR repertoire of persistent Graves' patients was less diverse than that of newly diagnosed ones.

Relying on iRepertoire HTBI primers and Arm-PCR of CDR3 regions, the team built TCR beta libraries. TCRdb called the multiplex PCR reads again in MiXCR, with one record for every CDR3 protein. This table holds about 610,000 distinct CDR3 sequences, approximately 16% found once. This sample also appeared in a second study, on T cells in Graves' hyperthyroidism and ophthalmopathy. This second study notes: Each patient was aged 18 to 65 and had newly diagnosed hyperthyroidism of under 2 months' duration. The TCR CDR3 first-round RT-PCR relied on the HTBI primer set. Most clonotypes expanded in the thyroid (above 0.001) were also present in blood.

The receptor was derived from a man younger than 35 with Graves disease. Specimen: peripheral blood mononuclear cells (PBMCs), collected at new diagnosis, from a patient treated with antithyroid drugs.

The CDR3 region has the DNA TGTGCCAGCAGCGCCCCCCGTCCAACGGGCATTTCCGGAGATACGCAGTATTTT. It yields the protein CASSAPRPTGISGDTQYF. The rearrangement joins TRBV7-3 to TRBJ2-3; D ambiguous. Germline CDR1 reads SGHTA; CDR2 reads FQGTGA. Trimming pared 5 bases from V and 5 bases from J, leaving 26 bases between. The length of the CDR3 is 18 residues.